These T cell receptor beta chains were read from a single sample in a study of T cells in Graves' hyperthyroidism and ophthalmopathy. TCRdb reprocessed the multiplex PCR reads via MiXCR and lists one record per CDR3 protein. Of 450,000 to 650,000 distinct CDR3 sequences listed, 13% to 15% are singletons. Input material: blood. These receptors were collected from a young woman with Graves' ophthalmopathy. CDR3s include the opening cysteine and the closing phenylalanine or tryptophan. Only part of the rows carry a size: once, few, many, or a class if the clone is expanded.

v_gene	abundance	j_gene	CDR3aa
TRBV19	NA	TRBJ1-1	CASKLGGEKAFF
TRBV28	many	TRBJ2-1	CASSPDGLRKIYNEQFF
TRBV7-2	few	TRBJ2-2	CASSLVVGQNTGELFF
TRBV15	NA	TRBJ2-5	CATSRRQGRETQYF
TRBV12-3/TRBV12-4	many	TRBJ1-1	CASSFGARMNTEAFF
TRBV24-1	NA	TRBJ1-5	CATSGDINQPQHF
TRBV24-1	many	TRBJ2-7	CATSDDTDGRSYEQYF
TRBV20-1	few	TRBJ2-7	CSARGPGTRGYEQYF
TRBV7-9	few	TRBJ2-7	CASSLVEGSSYEQYF
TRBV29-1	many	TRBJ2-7	CSVEVRTTYEQYF
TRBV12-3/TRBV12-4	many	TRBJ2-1	CASSYAPGLAGALAYNEQFF
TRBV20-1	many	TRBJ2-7	CSATMTGISYEQYF
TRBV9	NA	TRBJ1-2	CASSENRDGYTF
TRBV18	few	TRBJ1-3	CASSPFGDTSGNTIYF
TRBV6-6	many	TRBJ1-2	CASSYLHDRAGGYTF
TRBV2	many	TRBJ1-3	CASINPNLAGNTIYF
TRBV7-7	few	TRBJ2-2	CASSSFLAGFTGELFF
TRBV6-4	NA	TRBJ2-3	CASSDRRGGSTDTQYF
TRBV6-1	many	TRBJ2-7	CASSPLAGVEYEQYF
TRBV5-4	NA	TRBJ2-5	CASSREGTTQETQYF
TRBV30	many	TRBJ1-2	CAWSRAYRGYTF
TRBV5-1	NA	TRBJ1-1	CASSLVWGAEAFF
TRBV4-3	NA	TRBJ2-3	CASSQEFGESGFTDTQYF
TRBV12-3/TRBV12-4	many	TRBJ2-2	CASSSSNTGELFF
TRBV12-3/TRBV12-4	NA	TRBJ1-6	CASGVSSYNSPLHF
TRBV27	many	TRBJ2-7	CASSLSSQGAYEQYF
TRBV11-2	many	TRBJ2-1	CASSLERNEQFF
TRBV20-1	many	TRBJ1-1	CSAPDRVTEAFF
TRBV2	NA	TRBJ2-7	CASSELGHDEQYF
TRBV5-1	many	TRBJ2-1	CASSWSLAGNEQFF
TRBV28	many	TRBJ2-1	CASGGRGAATPEQFF
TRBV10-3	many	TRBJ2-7	CAISDTADYEQYF
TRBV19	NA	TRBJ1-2	CASSFRQGHGYTF